This TCR beta chain was sequenced in a study of OX40 agonist ivuxolimab in advanced cancers. V lost 5 bases, J lost 2 bases, and 13 bases lay in between. CDR1 and CDR2 (germline): GTSNPN, SVGIG (reference sequence). The CDR3 length is 14 residues. Data came from immunoSEQ multiplex PCR; TCRdb stores just in-frame clones and leaves some out. The repertoire holds around 67,000 clones, with around 80% as singletons. The V call is TRBV30, the J call TRBJ1-3; D is possibly TRBD1 (5 bases). The TCR comes from an adult with an advanced solid tumor such as melanoma, head and neck, liver or kidney cancer. The material was CD4+ or CD8+ T cells sorted from blood, obtained in a trial of the OX40 agonist ivuxolimab. CDR3 amino acids: CAWGLLGAGNTIYF. In DNA form, the CDR3 reads TGTGCCTGGGGTCTCTTGGGGGCTGGAAACACCATATATTTT.